These 25 T cell receptor beta chains were all obtained from the same sample, sequenced in a study of T cell repertoires in cytomegalovirus infection (dated by TCRdb to the late 2010s). Their target antigens are unknown. According to the study, the label for this sample's treatment or condition signals: in vitro stimulation with specific CMV peptide epitopes to enrich CMV-specific T cells. Instrument used: Illumina HiSeq 1500. TCRdb handled the public reads itself, with Q25 trimming in fastp and clone calling in MiXCR, and kept productive beta chains. CDR3 protein sequences are deduplicated, and each keeps its most common genes and DNA. This sample lists approximately 1,000,000 distinct CDR3 sequences; approximately 31% were detected once. 13% of the sample lies in the top ten. Sequenced material: cultured CD8+ T cells from PBMCs, taken from culture after CMV antigen stimulation. These receptors originate from a human donor in good health (CMV status not recorded). Some clones in this sample may be carry-over from other donors' samples.

CDR3 in DNA: TGTGCCAGCAGTTTTAGTTCGTTGGCGCCGAAAGAGACCCAGTACTTC. Protein product: CASSFSSLAPKETQYF. The chain carries TRBV12-3 or TRBV12-4 and TRBJ2-5; D uncertain. V lost 3 bases and J lost 3, with 17 bases in between. The CDR3 is 16 amino acids.

Many counts were recorded for this clonotype. V usage is TRBV7-8 and J usage is TRBJ2-1, with D possibly TRBD1 on 5 matching bases. Germline V CDR1 and CDR2: SGHVS, FQNEAQ. The V gene lost 1 base and the J gene lost 8 bases, with 12 bases spanning the gap. There are 14 residues in the CDR3. The CDR3: CASSLVAGFDEQFF. The CDR3 DNA sequence: TGTGCCAGCAGCTTAGTGGCAGGGTTCGATGAGCAGTTCTTC.

This chain uses TRBV7-1 with TRBJ2-2; 7 bases agree with TRBD2. TRBV7-1 is classed as an ORF, of uncertain function. The CDR3 spans 16 residues. Trimming removed 3 bases from V and 4 bases from J; junction bases left unmatched: 8. The CDR3 here is CASSSRGGVGTGELFF. The CDR3 region has the DNA TGTGCCAGCAGCTCCCGCGGGGGAGTGGGCACCGGGGAGCTGTTTTTT.

The V gene is TRBV3-1, the J gene TRBJ2-5, with 11 bases matching TRBD2. Germline lookup yields CDR1 LGHDT and CDR2 YNNKEL (reference sequence). The CDR3 has 17 amino acids. With 0 bases clipped from V and 3 bases from J, the junction kept 6 bases outside the gene matches. The CDR3 DNA reads TGTGCCAGCAGCCAAGAGAACTTGGGACTAGCGGAAGAGACCCAGTACTTC. It encodes CASSQENLGLAEETQYF.

CDR3 sequence (DNA): TGTGCCATCAGGATCATCGGGGGGGCAGATCGTCTCTTGGATACGCAGTATTTT. Translating it yields CAIRIIGGADRLLDTQYF. V and J are TRBV10-3 and TRBJ2-3, with 8 bases matching TRBD2. Trimming cost V 6 bases and J 6 bases; bases outside gene matches: 20. This CDR3 has 18 amino acids. The V gene's germline CDR1 is ENHRY and CDR2 SYGVKD.

This clonotype was counted a few times. The chain couples TRBV28 to TRBJ2-3; either TRBD1 or TRBD2 may fit D (5 bases each). The CDR3 runs 18 residues. Per germline, CDR1 MDHEN and CDR2 SYDVKM. Trimming removed 4 bases from V and 2 bases from J, with 22 bases in between. In nucleotides, the CDR3 is TGTGCCAGCAGTTCCGCCGGGACCCCCCTTCTAGACACAGATACGCAGTATTTT. It specifies CASSSAGTPLLDTDTQYF.

This chain uses TRBV11-2 with TRBJ2-1, with D perhaps assigned TRBD1 or TRBD2 (5 bases each). Between the trimmed V and J ends, which lost 0 bases and 7 bases, there was a span of 16 bases. The CDR3 runs 16 residues. Germline V gene sequence: CDR1 SGHAT, CDR2 FQNNGV. CDR3 in amino acids: CASSLDWGGSGNEQFF. Written as DNA, the CDR3 is TGTGCCAGCAGCTTAGATTGGGGCGGGTCCGGAAATGAGCAGTTCTTC.

Here the CDR3 reads CASTAGAGETQYF. The CDR3 DNA reads TGTGCCAGCACCGCAGGGGCTGGGGAGACCCAGTACTTC. The chain links TRBV9 to TRBJ2-5; TRBD1 might be the D (6 bases). The CDR3 has 13 amino acids. Germline-derived CDR1 and CDR2 are SGDLS and YYNGEE. Trimming stripped 6 bases from V and 5 bases from J, with 14 bases between.

This clonotype appeared a few times. The CDR3 bases are TGCAGCGCAGCACAGGGGTATGGCTACACCTTC. This codes for CSAAQGYGYTF. This chain links TRBV29-1 with TRBJ1-2; 7 positions match TRBD1. This CDR3 has 11 amino acids. With V trimmed by 7 bases and J by 5 bases, 4 bases remained unmatched. Germline V gives CDR1 SQVTM, CDR2 ANQGSEA.

V and J are TRBV7-3 and TRBJ2-3; 8 nucleotides match TRBD2. This CDR3 has 15 amino acids. V dropped 1 base and J dropped 3; count of bases not matched to a gene: 3. Germline values: CDR1 SGHTA, CDR2 FQGTGA. The CDR3 DNA reads as TGTGCCAGCAGCTTAAACGGGGGGGCAACAGATACGCAGTATTTT. It codes for CASSLNGGATDTQYF.

The genes are TRBV7-9 and TRBJ2-7; 8 nucleotides line up with TRBD1. Germline lookup yields CDR1 SEHNR and CDR2 FQNEAQ (reference sequence). This CDR3 contains 16 residues. With V trimmed by 4 bases and J by 5 bases, 13 bases remained unmatched. CDR3 amino acids: CASSSTSETGDNEQYF. As DNA, the CDR3 is TGTGCCAGCAGCTCCACGTCCGAGACAGGGGATAACGAGCAGTACTTC.

Of note for this clonotype: One base away lies a much larger clone, so this may be a sequencing read error. The chain carries TRBV5-8 and TRBJ2-1; D ambiguous. Between the trimmed V and J ends, which lost 2 bases and 0 bases, there was a span of 6 bases. The CDR3 loop spans 14 amino acids. Germline lookup yields CDR1 SGHTS and CDR2 YDEGEE. The CDR3 nucleotides are TGTGCCAGCAGCTTTGGGGACTCCTACAATGAGCAGTTCTTC. Translating gives CASSFGDSYNEQFF.

Regarding this clonotype: At one end the junction does not follow the germline gene, possibly because of a read error. The CDR3 DNA reads TGTGCCATCACCCAAACAGGGGACCCCTCTGGGACCAACGTCCTGACTTTC. Amino acids: CAITQTGDPSGTNVLTF. V gene TRBV10-3 combines with J gene TRBJ2-6; 7 positions agree with TRBD1. Germline V gene data show CDR1 as ENHRY and CDR2 as SYGVKD. CDR3 length: 17 residues.

As DNA, the CDR3 is TGTGCCAGTTCTCCCGTCCTCCGTATTGGGAGTCACTATGGCTACACCTTC. This gives the protein CASSPVLRIGSHYGYTF. This chain joins TRBV19 and TRBJ1-2; D call uncertain. V was clipped by 8 bases and J by 3 bases, with 25 bases between them. Germline CDR1 is LNHDA and CDR2 is SQIVND (reference sequence). This CDR3 spans 17 amino acids.

This clonotype was picked up a small number of times. The chain recombines TRBV4-1 with TRBJ1-5; 7 bases are a match to TRBD1. V trimming: 1 base; J trimming: 4 bases; junction bases outside the gene matches: 7. Per germline, CDR1 MGHRA and CDR2 YSYEKL. The CDR3 has 16 residues. The DNA for the CDR3 is TGCGCCAGCAGCCAAGTATTCGGGACAGTTAATCAGCCCCAGCATTTT. Translation gives CASSQVFGTVNQPQHF.

The rearrangement uses TRBV2 and TRBJ1-2, with 7 positions matching TRBD1. This CDR3 comprises 13 residues. After removal of 8 bases from V and 8 bases from J, the junction contained 11 bases not matched to a gene. The germline CDR1 and CDR2 sequences are SNHLY and FYNNEI. The CDR3 nucleotides read TGTGCCAGCCCGAGGGGCAGGGGGAAAGGCTACACCTTC. It specifies CASPRGRGKGYTF.

V usage is TRBV10-2 and J usage is TRBJ2-7, with 9 bases identical to TRBD1. Looked up from germline, CDR1 is WSHSY and CDR2 is SAAADI. Losses at the gene ends were 9 bases for V and 2 bases for J; bases not matched to a gene: 8. This CDR3 comprises 14 residues. CDR3 in DNA: TGCGCCAGTCGAACAGGGGGCACCCCCTACGAGCAGTACTTC. Its protein product is CASRTGGTPYEQYF.

The chain has TRBV5-8 and TRBJ1-1, with D maybe TRBD1 (6 bases). V lost 6 bases, J lost 4 bases, and 10 bases lay in between. The CDR3 is 12 residues long. CDR1 SGHTS and CDR2 YDEGEE come from the germline V gene. CDR3 sequence: CASTRGFTEAFF. The CDR3 coding sequence is TGTGCCAGCACCAGGGGTTTCACTGAAGCTTTCTTT.

A few counts support this clonotype. CDR3 DNA: TGTGCCACCAGCAGGGTCGCCGGCTCGGGGACGCCCCAGCATTTT. As protein: CATSRVAGSGTPQHF. This sequence joins TRBV15 and TRBJ1-5; a possible D gene is TRBD1 (5 bases). Trimming cost V 3 bases and J 9 bases, with 18 bases left between them. This CDR3 contains 15 residues. Per the germline V gene, CDR1 is LNHNV and CDR2 is YYDKDF (reference sequence).

This clonotype has at least ten counts. The chain couples TRBV7-2 to TRBJ1-6; no definite D call. This CDR3 has 15 amino acids. From germline, CDR1 is SGHTA and CDR2 FQGNSA. V was trimmed by 2 bases and J by 4 bases, leaving 9 bases between them. CDR3 loop: CASSLKSEYNSPLHF. Here the CDR3 DNA reads TGTGCCAGCAGCTTAAAGTCTGAGTATAATTCACCCCTCCACTTT.

This clonotype was detected only a few times. The chain has TRBV27 and TRBJ2-3; D is possibly TRBD1 (6 bases). This CDR3 contains 16 residues. The germline gives CDR1 MNHEY, CDR2 SMNVEV (reference sequence). The ends were cut back, 0 bases at V and 0 bases at J, with 10 bases in the middle. CDR3 sequence (DNA): TGTGCCAGCAGTTTATCGATAGGACAGAGCACAGATACGCAGTATTTT. It translates to CASSLSIGQSTDTQYF.

The chain combines TRBV7-6 with TRBJ2-2; D perhaps matches TRBD1 (6 bases). CDR1 is SGHVS and CDR2 is FNYEAQ in the germline V gene. The germline V and J ends were trimmed by 0 bases and 1 base, with 12 bases remaining between them. This CDR3 region has 17 residues. Written as DNA, the CDR3 is TGTGCCAGCAGCTTAGCGGACGGCAGGGGGAACACCGGGGAGCTGTTTTTT. Amino acids: CASSLADGRGNTGELFF.

J is TRBJ2-1 and V is TRBV2; 8 bases are shared with TRBD1. Germline CDR1 and CDR2: SNHLY and FYNNEI. The V segment lost 5 bases and the J segment 5 bases; nucleotides outside the gene matches: 5. CDR3 length: 14 residues. CDR3 region: CASSRGTGDNEQFF. CDR3 sequence (DNA): TGTGCCAGCAGTCGTGGGACAGGAGACAATGAGCAGTTCTTC.

The chain links TRBV9 to TRBJ1-5; a weak D match, TRBD1 (6 bases). V was cut by 3 bases and J by 6 bases, with 19 bases left in between. Germline values: CDR1 SGDLS, CDR2 YYNGEE. This CDR3 spans 16 amino acids. The CDR3 is CASSEGVTGGVQPQHF. CDR3 nucleotides: TGTGCCAGCAGCGAGGGGGTAACCGGAGGTGTTCAGCCCCAGCATTTT.

V and J are TRBV7-2 and TRBJ2-5, with 8 positions matching TRBD2. J was trimmed by 4 bases and V by 5 bases; bases with no gene match: 12. Germline loops: CDR1 SGHTA, CDR2 FQGNSA. The CDR3 is 16 residues long. The DNA for the CDR3 is TGTGCCAGCAGCCACGGGAGGGCGGAGGGGGTAGAGACCCAGTACTTC. Its protein is CASSHGRAEGVETQYF.